This TCR beta chain originates from a study of T cells after yellow fever vaccination. The CDR3 length is 17 residues. CDR1 SSHAT and CDR2 FNYEAQ come from the germline V gene (reference sequence). General study findings and limits: Weaker, the secondary response had a peak occurring faster, on day 5 versus 15.

In TCRdb, the 5' RACE reads were re-called with MiXCR into one record per CDR3 protein. This table holds some 350,000 distinct CDR3 sequences, around 3.9% found once. This clonotype was counted many times. What it recognizes is unknown. The gene calls are TRBV7-7 and TRBJ2-7, with TRBD2 matching over 10 bases. The starting material was PBMCs, obtained 5 days after the yellow fever booster vaccination. The receptor's source is a man between 18 and 35 years old who received the YFV17D yellow fever vaccine. CDR3 protein: CASSLARTSGGYREQYV. The CDR3, as DNA: TGTGCTAGCAGCTTAGCTCGGACTAGCGGAGGGTATCGAGAGCAGTACGTC.